A single sample is the source of the 13 T cell receptor beta chains below, sequenced in a study of human T cells and chemical hapten exposure. The time point denotes: pre-sensitization, week 0. Documented treatment: therapeutic diphenylcyclopropenone sensitization with weekly scalp DPC. In TCRdb, the RACE reads were re-called with MiXCR into one record per CDR3 protein. The sample records about 51,000 distinct CDR3 sequences, over 8% being singletons. The sample here was whole blood, taken in connection with sensitization to the hapten diphenylcyclopropenone (DPC). These receptors all stem from a woman in her thirties or forties with alopecia areata. Some clones in this sample may be carry-over from other donors' samples.

This clonotype was recorded a few times. The chain joins TRBV24-1 to TRBJ2-3; TRBD2 aligns across 9 bases. The CDR3 extends over 17 amino acids. Looked up from germline, CDR1 is KGHDR and CDR2 is SFDVKD. V was clipped by 5 bases and J by 2 bases; unmatched bases: 10. The CDR3 loop reads CATSVSGGLHYTDTQYF. The CDR3 bases are TGTGCCACCAGTGTGAGCGGGGGGCTCCATTACACAGATACGCAGTATTTT.

This clonotype was observed at least ten times. CDR3 in DNA: TGTGCCAGCATCTCCGGGACTAGCAGAGAGACCCAGTACTTC. Translating it yields CASISGTSRETQYF. The chain has TRBV2 and TRBJ2-5; 9 positions agree with TRBD2. This CDR3 is built from 14 residues. Germline V lookup: CDR1 SNHLY, CDR2 FYNNEI. J gave up 4 bases and V 7 bases, and 7 bases lay outside the gene matches.

There are many counts of this clonotype. The rearrangement uses TRBV4-3 and TRBJ1-3; 8 bases map to TRBD1. Germline CDR1 reads LGHNA; CDR2 reads YSLEER. This CDR3 has 16 residues. J was trimmed by 2 bases and V by 0 bases; bases with no gene match: 3. Written as DNA, the CDR3 is TGCGCCAGCAGCCAAGACACAGGGGGAACTGGAAACACCATATATTTT. Amino acid sequence: CASSQDTGGTGNTIYF.

Concerning this clonotype itself: Given a much more abundant clone one base away, this may be a read error. The chain combines TRBV10-2 with TRBJ1-5; D call uncertain. The CDR3 runs 14 residues. Germline V gene sequence: CDR1 WSHSY, CDR2 SAAADI. CDR3 coding DNA: TGCGCCAGCAGTAAGTCGGGTGGAAATCAGCCCCAGCATTTT. The encoded protein is CASSKSGGNQPQHF.

V usage is TRBV12-3 or TRBV12-4 and J usage is TRBJ2-1, with TRBD1 matching over 8 bases. The CDR3 extends over 14 amino acids. The V gene end was trimmed by 5 bases and the J gene end by 7 bases; junction bases not matched to a gene: 7. In nucleotides, the CDR3 is TGTGCCAGCAGTCCATGGACAGGGTGGAATGAGCAGTTCTTC. Protein sequence: CASSPWTGWNEQFF.

In this sample, this clonotype turned up many times. The chain couples TRBV6-2 or TRBV6-3 to TRBJ1-1, with TRBD1 matching 7 bases. The CDR3 totals 16 residues. The germline V gene encodes CDR1 MNHEY and CDR2 SVGEGT. Losses at the gene ends were 4 bases for V and 6 bases for J; bases not matched to a gene: 14. CDR3 DNA: TGTGCCAGCAGTTCCGACAGGGCGCCGAATGGGGCTGAAGCTTTCTTT. Its translation: CASSSDRAPNGAEAFF.

Many counts were recorded for this clonotype. The chain recombines TRBV18 with TRBJ1-1, with a weak D call TRBD1 (5 bases). CDR1 is KGHSH and CDR2 is LQKENI in the germline V gene. V was trimmed by 10 bases and J by 0 bases, leaving 18 bases between them. This CDR3 contains 15 residues. The chain's CDR3 is CATMPDTRLNTEAFF. CDR3 DNA sequence: TGTGCCACCATGCCGGACACCCGATTGAACACTGAAGCTTTCTTT.

This clonotype appeared many times. The chain joins TRBV20-1 to TRBJ2-5, with D perhaps TRBD1 (5 bases). Trimming left V 3 bases short and J 5 bases short, with 13 bases between. The length of the CDR3 is 13 residues. Germline loops: CDR1 DFQATT, CDR2 SNEGSKA (reference sequence). The CDR3 reads CSASLQGGETQYF. The CDR3, as DNA: TGCAGTGCTAGTTTGCAGGGTGGTGAGACCCAGTACTTC.

The rearrangement joins TRBV3-1 to TRBJ2-3; D is possibly TRBD2 (5 bases). With 0 bases removed from V and 5 bases from J, the gap between germline ends came to 15 bases. Germline CDR1 and CDR2: LGHDT and YNNKEL (reference sequence). The CDR3 length is 16 residues. As DNA, the CDR3 is TGTGCCAGCAGCCAAGAGTCGGGAACCGTCGGAGATACGCAGTATTTT. Amino acid sequence: CASSQESGTVGDTQYF.

The CDR3 region is CASRGLLNTEAFF. The CDR3 DNA is TGTGCCAGCAGAGGTCTCCTCAACACTGAAGCTTTCTTT. The V and J genes are TRBV28 and TRBJ1-1; no firm D call. V lost 6 bases and J lost 2, with 10 bases in between. This CDR3 region has 13 residues. CDR1 and CDR2 (germline): MDHEN, SYDVKM.

The rearrangement joins TRBV25-1 to TRBJ1-3, with TRBD1 matching over 11 bases. Germline V gene data show CDR1 as MGHDK and CDR2 as SYGVNS. Losses at the gene ends were 2 bases for V and 8 bases for J; bases not matched to a gene: 5. This CDR3 comprises 15 residues. The CDR3 sequence: CASSELGQGVDTIYF. Written as DNA, the CDR3 is TGTGCCAGCAGTGAACTGGGACAGGGGGTGGACACCATATATTTT. Complete variable domain (other parts from reference TRBV25-1 and TRBJ1-3): EADIYQTPRYLVIGTGKKITLECSQTMGHDKMYWYQQDPGMELHLIHYSYGVNSTEKGDLSSESTVSRIRTEHFPLTLESARPSHTSQYLCASSELGQGVDTIYFGEGSWLTVV.

The sample holds many counts of this clonotype. This chain uses TRBV7-2 with TRBJ1-5; D not certain. Germline CDR1 is SGHTA and CDR2 is FQGNSA. V was cut by 5 bases and J by 3 bases, with 11 bases left in between. The CDR3 covers 14 residues. CDR3 in amino acids: CASSDWSFNQPQHF. CDR3 in DNA: TGTGCCAGCAGCGATTGGAGTTTCAATCAGCCCCAGCATTTT.

This clonotype was seen ten or more times. V is TRBV11-2 and J is TRBJ2-1, with 8 bases that match TRBD2. The CDR3 sequence is 14 residues long. In germline, CDR1 is SGHAT, CDR2 FQNNGV. The V and J ends lost 4 bases and 10 bases, in that order; junction bases with no gene match: 9. This CDR3 is CASSYLSGGNEQFF. CDR3 DNA sequence: TGTGCCAGCAGCTATTTGAGCGGGGGTAACGAGCAGTTCTTC.